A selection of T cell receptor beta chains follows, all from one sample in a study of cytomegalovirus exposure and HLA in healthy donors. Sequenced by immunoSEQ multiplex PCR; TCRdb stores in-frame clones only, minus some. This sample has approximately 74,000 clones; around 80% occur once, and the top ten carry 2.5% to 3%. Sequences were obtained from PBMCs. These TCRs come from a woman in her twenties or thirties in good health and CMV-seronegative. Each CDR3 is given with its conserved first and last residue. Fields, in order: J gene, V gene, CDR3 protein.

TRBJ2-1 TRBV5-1 CASSAPNEQFF
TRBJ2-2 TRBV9 CASSVGSDRDSNTGELFF
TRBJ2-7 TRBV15 CATSLDRVGEQYF
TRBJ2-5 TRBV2 CASSPTGGNGETQYF
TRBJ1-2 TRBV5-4 CASSLAAGRGGYTF
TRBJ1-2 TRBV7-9 CSSSLAPQGSRYGYTF
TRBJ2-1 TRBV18 CASSRGEGPYNEQFF
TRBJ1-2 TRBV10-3 CAISEQGKPNYGYTF
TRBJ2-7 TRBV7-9 CASSFTGTDSYEQYF
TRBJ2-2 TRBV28 CASSLWTGFTGELFF
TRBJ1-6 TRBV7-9 CASSTEGGNNSPLHF
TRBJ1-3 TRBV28 CASSFTSGQARNTIYF
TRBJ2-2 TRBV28 CASSFNRQGNKWGELFF
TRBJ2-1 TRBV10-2 CASSAVGQGEGNEQFF
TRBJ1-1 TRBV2 CASMTSGVTEAFF
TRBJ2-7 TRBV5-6 CASSGIAGWISYEQYF